This T cell receptor beta chain came from a study of shared clonotypes between healthy human individuals. In the naive CD8 group, cells lacked CD45RO and were positively selected for CCR7, so terminally differentiated effector memory CD45RA+ cells were left out. As regards this clone: The antigen is unknown.

Authors' processing steps: Owing to the provision of junction-only sequences devoid of quality scores by immunoSEQ, filtering differed. Sequencing used immunoSEQ multiplex PCR; TCRdb keeps in-frame clones, though not all of them. V, J and clone size reflect that table, while D and trimming were determined from the DNA. This sample has about 820,000 clones, with 90% to 95% found just once. V gave up 2 bases and J gave up 8 bases, with 13 bases separating them. CDR3 length: 13 residues. CDR1 is SGHTS and CDR2 is YDEGEE in the germline V gene. Regarding the study as a whole: A reduction in generation probabilities was seen for non-shared clonotypes relative to those shared by all four donors.

The chain is built from TRBV5-8 and TRBJ1-2; no clear D. The sequenced sample consisted of naive CD8+ T cells sorted from blood. This TCR was recovered from a man aged 30 to 39 in good health. The CDR3 is CASSFFEARGYTF. The DNA for the CDR3 is TGTGCCAGCAGCTTTTTTGAGGCGCGGGGCTACACCTTC. Full variable domain (remainder filled in from reference TRBV5-8 and TRBJ1-2): EAGVTQSPTHLIKTRGQQATLRCSPISGHTSVYWYQQALGLGLQFLLWYDEGEERNRGNFPPRFSGRQFPNYSSELNVNALELEDSALYLCASSFFEARGYTFGSGTRLTVV.